These T cell receptor beta chains were read from a single sample in a study of T cell responses to AZD1222 COVID-19 vaccine. Profiling relied on immunoSEQ multiplex PCR, and the TCRdb table lists in-frame clones only, not all of them. The table has 100,000 to 120,000 clones, 80% to 95% seen once. The input for sequencing was peripheral blood, taken on day 0 of AZD1222 vaccination. Receptors were obtained from an adult in good health. The CDR3 runs from the conserved cysteine through the conserved F or W. The D gene is left open where the match is weak. Clone size is shown for a subset of rows, as once, few, many or a class of expanded clone.

D	size	V	J	CDR3	DNA
.	.	TRBV3-1/TRBV3-2	TRBJ1-3	CASSQHSTGNTIYF	TGTGCCAGCAGCCAACACAGCACTGGAAACACCATATATTTT
TRBD2	.	TRBV2	TRBJ2-2	CASRVSGGIASELFF	TGTGCCAGCAGGGTGTCGGGGGGTATCGCCTCCGAGCTGTTTTTT
TRBD1	.	TRBV7-3	TRBJ2-1	CASSEQGNEQFF	TGTGCCAGCAGCGAACAGGGGAATGAGCAGTTCTTC
TRBD1	.	TRBV18	TRBJ1-1	CASSQDRANTEAFF	TGTGCCAGCTCACAAGACAGGGCGAACACTGAAGCTTTCTTT
.	.	TRBV19	TRBJ1-5	CASTGRGQPQHF	TGTGCCAGTACAGGGAGAGGTCAGCCCCAGCATTTT
.	.	TRBV7-9	TRBJ2-3	CASSRRGGGAEDTQYF	TGTGCCAGCTCCCGGCGGGGAGGGGGCGCCGAAGATACGCAGTATTTT
TRBD2	.	TRBV27	TRBJ2-5	CASSWLAGPPGTQYF	TGTGCCAGCAGTTGGCTAGCGGGGCCTCCGGGGACCCAGTACTTC
TRBD1	.	TRBV5-4	TRBJ1-1	CASSSSGQGGMAEAFF	TGTGCCAGCAGCTCGTCGGGACAGGGAGGAATGGCTGAAGCTTTCTTT
TRBD1	.	TRBV19	TRBJ2-7	CASSSRDRSYEQYF	TGTGCCAGTAGTAGCCGGGACAGGTCCTACGAGCAGTACTTC
.	.	TRBV6-5	TRBJ1-2	CATSFVERNYGYTF	TGTGCCACCAGCTTCGTTGAGCGAAACTATGGCTACACCTTC
.	.	TRBV6-5	TRBJ2-5	CASSYGGVQYF	TGTGCCAGCAGTTATGGAGGAGTTCAGTACTTC
TRBD1	.	TRBV28	TRBJ1-2	CASTRGDSNYGYTF	TGTGCCAGCACGAGGGGGGACAGTAACTATGGCTACACCTTC
.	.	TRBV21-1	TRBJ1-4	CASSKNQGGEKLFF	TGTGCCAGCAGCAAGAACCAGGGCGGTGAAAAACTGTTTTTT
.	once	TRBV2	TRBJ1-5	CASRDSSNQPQHF	TGTGCCAGCCGGGATTCGAGCAATCAGCCCCAGCATTTT
TRBD1	.	TRBV3-1/TRBV3-2	TRBJ1-3	CASSQEGTGVRTDTIYF	TGTGCCAGCAGCCAAGAGGGGACAGGGGTAAGGACGGACACCATATATTTT
TRBD1	.	TRBV30	TRBJ1-5	CAWSAGQGGEPQHF	TGTGCCTGGAGTGCGGGGCAGGGGGGAGAGCCCCAGCATTTT
.	.	TRBV3-1/TRBV3-2	TRBJ2-2	CASSQAAGELFF	TGTGCCAGCAGCCAAGCCGCCGGGGAGCTGTTTTTT
.	.	TRBV28	TRBJ1-6	CASSSQGSPLHF	TGTGCCAGCAGTTCCCAGGGGTCACCCCTCCACTTT
.	.	TRBV19	TRBJ2-1	CASSQYSYNEQFF	TGTGCCAGTAGTCAATACTCCTACAATGAGCAGTTCTTC
.	.	TRBV4-1	TRBJ1-6	CASSQDPGDNSPLHF	TGCGCCAGCAGCCAAGACCCAGGGGACAATTCACCCCTCCACTTT
.	.	TRBV12-3/TRBV12-4	TRBJ1-5	CASSLDRNQPQHF	TGTGCCAGCAGCCTTGACAGGAATCAGCCCCAGCATTTT
.	.	TRBV28	TRBJ1-1	CASSFQENTEAFF	TGTGCCAGCAGTTTCCAGGAGAACACTGAAGCTTTCTTT
.	.	TRBV10-2	TRBJ1-4	CASRQFQWGAANEKLFF	TGCGCCAGCCGACAGTTTCAATGGGGAGCTGCTAATGAAAAACTGTTTTTT
.	.	TRBV28	TRBJ1-4	CASSLTTVPWDEKLFF	TGTGCCAGCAGTTTAACCACCGTCCCCTGGGATGAAAAACTGTTTTTT
.	.	TRBV5-4	TRBJ2-3	CASSSAGRPTDTQYF	TGTGCCAGCAGCTCGGCGGGACGGCCCACAGATACGCAGTATTTT
.	once	TRBV30	TRBJ2-1	CAWSPISNEQFF	TGTGCCTGGAGCCCAATAAGCAATGAGCAGTTCTTC
TRBD1	.	TRBV10-3	TRBJ2-1	CAISSSGTGVNEQFF	TGTGCCATCAGTAGCTCCGGGACAGGGGTTAATGAGCAGTTCTTC
TRBD1	.	TRBV3-1/TRBV3-2	TRBJ1-4	CASSYLTLTGNEKLFF	TGTGCCAGCAGCTACCTGACCTTGACAGGGAACGAAAAACTGTTTTTT
TRBD1	.	TRBV11-2	TRBJ2-7	CASSLGPDRGYEQYF	TGTGCCAGCAGCTTAGGACCGGACAGGGGATACGAGCAGTACTTC
.	.	TRBV3-1/TRBV3-2	TRBJ1-2	CASSQDRGRYTF	TGTGCCAGCAGCCAAGACAGGGGACGATACACCTTC
.	.	TRBV28	TRBJ2-7	CASSRGGETYEQYF	TGTGCCAGCAGCCGAGGGGGAGAGACCTACGAGCAGTACTTC
TRBD1	once	TRBV10-1	TRBJ1-1	CASSESARQGANTEAFF	TGCGCCAGCAGTGAGTCCGCTCGACAGGGGGCCAACACTGAAGCTTTCTTT
.	.	TRBV6-5	TRBJ1-5	CASRHGNQPQHF	TGTGCCAGCCGACATGGCAATCAGCCCCAGCATTTT
.	.	TRBV6-5	TRBJ1-1	CASTRNANTEAFF	TGTGCCAGCACAAGGAACGCGAACACTGAAGCTTTCTTT
.	.	TRBV19	TRBJ1-1	CASSIGENTEAFF	TGTGCCAGTAGTATCGGCGAGAACACTGAAGCTTTCTTT
.	.	TRBV18	TRBJ2-1	CASSPGGPLGNEQFF	TGTGCCAGCTCACCCGGTGGGCCCTTAGGCAATGAGCAGTTCTTC
.	once	TRBV6-1	TRBJ2-5	CASSEETGSQETQYF	TGTGCCAGCAGTGAAGAAACGGGGAGCCAAGAGACCCAGTACTTC
TRBD1	.	TRBV27	TRBJ1-5	CASSPTGGFGNQPQHF	TGTGCCAGCAGTCCGACAGGGGGGTTTGGCAATCAGCCCCAGCATTTT
TRBD1	.	TRBV11-1	TRBJ2-2	CASSSGQRHTGELFF	TGTGCCAGCAGCTCGGGACAGAGACACACCGGGGAGCTGTTTTTT
TRBD1	.	TRBV29-1	TRBJ1-1	CSSHRGRGEAFF	TGCAGCTCGCACAGGGGAAGGGGTGAAGCTTTCTTT
.	.	TRBV5-4	TRBJ1-5	CASSFEGNQPQHF	TGTGCCAGCAGCTTCGAGGGCAATCAGCCCCAGCATTTT
.	.	TRBV12-3/TRBV12-4	TRBJ1-1	CASRPRNTEAFF	TGTGCCAGCAGACCTCGGAACACTGAAGCTTTCTTT
TRBD2	once	TRBV5-4	TRBJ2-2	CASSLPGGGARTGELFF	TGTGCCAGCAGCCTCCCAGGCGGGGGGGCTCGGACCGGGGAGCTGTTTTTT
.	.	TRBV5-4	TRBJ1-6	CASSLRQENSPLHF	TGTGCCAGCAGCTTGCGTCAGGAGAATTCACCCCTCCACTTT
TRBD1	.	TRBV4-1	TRBJ1-4	CASSHETGATNEKLFF	TGCGCCAGCAGCCACGAGACAGGGGCAACTAATGAAAAACTGTTTTTT
.	once	TRBV7-9	TRBJ2-7	CASSRAGYEQYF	TGTGCCAGCAGCCGCGCCGGTTACGAGCAGTACTTC
.	.	TRBV12-5	TRBJ1-3	CASGLARGGSGNTIYF	TGTGCTAGTGGTTTAGCCCGGGGGGGCTCTGGAAACACCATATATTTT
.	.	TRBV19	TRBJ1-1	CASSIGAANTEAFF	TGTGCCAGTAGTATTGGGGCAGCGAACACTGAAGCTTTCTTT
TRBD1	.	TRBV7-2	TRBJ2-7	CASSSGGTIPYEQYF	TGTGCCAGCAGCTCAGGGGGAACTATACCCTACGAGCAGTACTTC
.	few	TRBV10-2	TRBJ1-1	CASSERRGNTEAFF	TGCGCCAGCAGTGAAAGAAGAGGAAACACTGAAGCTTTCTTT
.	.	TRBV27	TRBJ1-5	CASSLHRVGQPQHF	TGTGCCAGCAGTCTACACAGGGTTGGGCAGCCCCAGCATTTT
.	.	TRBV27	TRBJ1-2	CASSFGQGKNYGYTF	TGTGCCAGCAGTTTTGGGCAGGGGAAGAACTATGGCTACACCTTC
TRBD1	.	TRBV18	TRBJ2-3	CASSTGTGHTDTQYF	TGTGCCAGCTCAACCGGGACAGGACACACAGATACGCAGTATTTT
.	.	TRBV6-1	TRBJ1-1	CASSELYGGVNTEAFF	TGTGCCAGCAGTGAACTGTACGGAGGGGTGAACACTGAAGCTTTCTTT
.	.	TRBV18	TRBJ1-1	CASSTGGNSNTEAFF	TGTGCCAGCTCAACGGGGGGGAACAGCAACACTGAAGCTTTCTTT
TRBD1	.	TRBV28	TRBJ1-2	CASSNTGGDGYGYTF	TGTGCCAGCAGTAATACAGGGGGCGACGGGTATGGCTACACCTTC
TRBD2	.	TRBV6-5	TRBJ2-7	CASRGAGGNYEQYF	TGTGCCAGCAGAGGTGCGGGGGGCAACTACGAGCAGTACTTC
TRBD2	.	TRBV3-1/TRBV3-2	TRBJ2-5	CASSHIAGGQETQYF	TGTGCCAGCAGCCACATAGCGGGAGGGCAAGAGACCCAGTACTTC
.	.	TRBV6-1	TRBJ2-2	CASSEIVRGGELFF	TGTGCCAGCAGTGAAATAGTTCGGGGCGGGGAGCTGTTTTTT